This paragraph reports one TCR beta chain. Its antigen is currently unknown. Three pairs of healthy female monozygous twins were the donors. This specimen comes from a study of identical twins' blood T cells. The study, taken as a whole, reports: Shared environment remains a possible cause of twin similarity.

Libraries were made from RNA as TCR cDNA, using a modified protocol. Both ends of each TCR cDNA library bore sample-specific barcodes. One entry per CDR3 protein, called by TCRdb with MiXCR from the 5' RACE reads. The top ten hold about 6% of the sample, which has a few hundred thousand distinct CDR3 sequences, under 30% seen once. Germline V lookup: CDR1 SEHNR, CDR2 FQNEAQ (reference sequence). With 8 bases removed from V and 6 bases from J, the gap between germline ends came to 19 bases. CDR3 length: 14 amino acids. This chain connects TRBV7-9 to TRBJ1-2; D is possibly TRBD1 (5 bases). The TCR comes from a woman between 18 and 49 years old in good health. What was sequenced was PBMCs. CDR3 loop: CASDFGGGGHGYTF. In DNA form, the CDR3 reads TGTGCCAGCGATTTCGGGGGAGGTGGGCATGGCTACACCTTC.